This T cell receptor beta chain was documented in a study of spatial heterogeneity in lung cancer. About the research overall: An average of more than ten raw reads was observed per unique TCR and UMI combination. Overall study findings and caveats: For tumor T cells, estimated coverage reached only 6% to 7% (alpha) and around 13% (beta). In tumors, expanded intratumoral alpha and beta TCR counts tracked mutation counts.

MiXCR was run by TCRdb on the 5' RACE reads, yielding one entry per CDR3 protein. The data contain 20,000 to 30,000 distinct CDR3 sequences, more than 8% of them singletons. Germline lookup yields CDR1 MNHEY and CDR2 SVGEGT. CDR3 length equals 15 residues. Trimming took off 7 bases at V and 1 base at J, with 14 bases between the two ends. Time point denoted: sample taken at primary tumor resection. From tumor, nontumor lung or frozen PBMC, whole RNA was taken unsorted for sequencing. Comments on this clonotype: Its matching antigen is unknown.

This TCR derives from a male donor with early-stage non-small cell lung cancer. Specimen: lung tumor tissue, collected at surgery. The chain uses TRBV6-2 or TRBV6-3 and TRBJ2-4; D tentatively fits TRBD1 or TRBD2 (5 bases each). DNA for the CDR3: TGTGCCAGCAACCCCCGAGGGGAGGCCAAAAACATTCAGTACTTC. Residues: CASNPRGEAKNIQYF.